Each of the 25 T cell receptor beta chains below was sequenced from the same sample in a study of blood T cell repertoires in COVID-19. Measured with immunoSEQ multiplex PCR; TCRdb has only the in-frame clones, and not every one. There are around 80,000 clones in the sample; 70% to 85% occur only once, and around 13% lies in the top ten. The sample was peripheral blood. The receptors were gathered from a human donor in a cohort sampled during active COVID-19.

The J gene is TRBJ2-7, the V gene TRBV2; 8 nucleotides line up with TRBD2. In germline, CDR1 is SNHLY, CDR2 FYNNEI. The V and J ends lost 7 bases and 3 bases, in that order; junction bases with no gene match: 8. This CDR3 contains 14 residues. CDR3 nucleotides: TGTGCCAGCAACCGACTAGCGACTCTCTACGAGCAGTACTTC. Protein: CASNRLATLYEQYF.

This clone is a singleton in its sample. V and J are TRBV7-2 and TRBJ2-1; 8 bases are a match to TRBD2. V was pared by 1 base and J by 5 bases, with 7 bases of the junction left unmatched. The CDR3 loop spans 16 amino acids. CDR1 is SGHTA and CDR2 is FQGNSA in the germline V gene. CDR3 in amino acids: CASSLVPAGVHNEQFF. In nucleotides, the CDR3 is TGTGCCAGCAGCTTAGTGCCAGCGGGGGTCCACAATGAGCAGTTCTTC.

This clone occurred once. V and J are TRBV3-1 (or the pseudogene TRBV3-2) and TRBJ1-1, with D possibly matching TRBD1 (6 bases). This CDR3 spans 15 amino acids. V lost 1 base, J lost 4 bases, and 13 bases lay in between. Germline V gene lookup returns CDR1 LGHDT and CDR2 YNNKEL (reference sequence). This CDR3 is CASSQGGQFRTEAFF. As DNA, the CDR3 is TGTGCCAGCAGCCAAGGCGGACAGTTCCGCACTGAAGCTTTCTTT.

This chain joins TRBV10-3 and TRBJ1-1; 8 bases agree with TRBD1. This CDR3 comprises 16 residues. Per the germline V gene, CDR1 is ENHRY and CDR2 is SYGVKD. The trim removed 5 bases at V and 0 bases at J, leaving 8 bases unmatched. CDR3 region: CAISKGTGLMNTEAFF. The CDR3 bases are TGTGCCATCAGTAAAGGGACAGGACTCATGAACACTGAAGCTTTCTTT.

The V and J genes are TRBV9 and TRBJ1-3; tentative D call: TRBD1 (6 bases). The length of the CDR3 is 17 residues. The germline V and J ends were trimmed by 4 bases and 0 bases, with 17 bases remaining between them. In germline, CDR1 is SGDLS, CDR2 YYNGEE. CDR3 region: CASSPSGGRFSGNTIYF. The DNA of the CDR3 is TGTGCCAGCAGCCCGTCCGGGGGGCGCTTCTCTGGAAACACCATATATTTT. Complete variable domain (other parts from reference TRBV9 and TRBJ1-3): DSGVTQTPKHLITATGQRVTLRCSPRSGDLSVYWYQQSLDQGLQFLIQYYNGEERAKGNILERFSAQQFPDLHSELNLSSLELGDSALYFCASSPSGGRFSGNTIYFGEGSWLTVV.

The V call is TRBV7-8, the J call TRBJ2-7; the D gene is possibly TRBD1 (5 bases). V was shortened by 5 bases and J by 0 bases, with 14 bases between the two germline ends. This CDR3 comprises 15 residues. CDR1 SGHVS and CDR2 FQNEAQ come from the germline V gene. This chain's CDR3 is CASSPQGLSSYEQYF. For the CDR3, the DNA is TGTGCCAGCAGCCCTCAGGGATTAAGCTCCTACGAGCAGTACTTC.

This clone was counted only a few times. The chain is built from TRBV19 and TRBJ1-5; D is ambiguous. Germline-derived CDR1 and CDR2 are LNHDA and SQIVND (reference sequence). This CDR3 contains 15 residues. V dropped 8 bases and J dropped 2 bases, with 16 bases sitting between them. This CDR3 is CASSETLRGNQPQHF. The CDR3 region has the DNA TGTGCCAGTTCAGAGACCCTGCGGGGCAATCAGCCCCAGCATTTT.

The rearrangement links TRBV10-3 to TRBJ2-3, with 10 bases fitting TRBD2. CDR3 length: 14 residues. With 2 bases clipped from V and 5 bases from J, the junction kept 1 base outside the gene matches. Germline V lookup: CDR1 ENHRY, CDR2 SYGVKD. The CDR3 sequence is CAISEPSGGDTQYF. The CDR3 DNA reads as TGTGCCATCAGTGAGCCTAGCGGGGGAGATACGCAGTATTTT.

V is TRBV2 and J is TRBJ2-1; perhaps TRBD2 as D (6 bases). CDR3 length: 15 residues. Germline CDR1 reads SNHLY; CDR2 reads FYNNEI. The V gene lost 7 bases and the J gene lost 3 bases, with 16 bases spanning the gap. The CDR3 coding sequence is TGTGCCAGCACCGAAGGGCTAGCGTTCTACAATGAGCAGTTCTTC. Amino acids: CASTEGLAFYNEQFF.

The chain couples TRBV30 to TRBJ1-6, with 10 positions matching TRBD1. The CDR3 length is 13 residues. The V gene's germline CDR1 is GTSNPN and CDR2 SVGIG (reference sequence). V dropped 3 bases and J dropped 10; count of bases not matched to a gene: 3. The chain's CDR3 is CAWRGQGESPLHF. CDR3 sequence (DNA): TGTGCCTGGAGAGGACAGGGGGAATCACCCCTCCACTTT.

This chain joins TRBV6-1 and TRBJ2-2; D is unresolved. The CDR3 contains 13 residues. With 3 bases removed from V and 3 bases from J, the gap between germline ends came to 5 bases. The germline V gene encodes CDR1 MNHNS and CDR2 SASEGT. CDR3 sequence reads: CASSDQYTGELFF. DNA of the CDR3: TGTGCCAGCAGTGACCAGTACACCGGGGAGCTGTTTTTT.

V is TRBV19 and J is TRBJ1-2; the D is unclear. Germline loops: CDR1 LNHDA, CDR2 SQIVND (reference sequence). CDR3 length equals 17 residues. V lost 4 bases, J lost 0 bases, and 18 bases lay in between. The CDR3 reads CASSTPPGGGSNYGYTF. CDR3 nucleotide sequence: TGTGCCAGTAGTACCCCGCCAGGAGGAGGGTCTAACTATGGCTACACCTTC.

The sample holds one count of this clone. This CDR3 is also generated by other DNA sequences in the sample. V gene TRBV5-1 combines with J gene TRBJ2-7, with TRBD2 identical over 8 bases. V lost 2 bases to trimming and J lost 4 bases; unmatched junction nucleotides: 5. The germline V gene encodes CDR1 SGHRS and CDR2 YFSETQ. The CDR3 is 14 residues long. The CDR3 loop reads CASSLGAGGYEQYF. The CDR3, as DNA: TGCGCCAGCAGCTTAGGGGCGGGAGGATACGAGCAGTACTTC.

The V and J genes are TRBV3-1 (or the pseudogene TRBV3-2) and TRBJ1-1; 9 nucleotides agree with TRBD1. This CDR3 has 14 residues. J gave up 4 bases and V 3 bases, and 3 bases lay outside the gene matches. Looked up from germline, CDR1 is LGHDT and CDR2 is YNNKEL (reference sequence). CDR3 nucleotide sequence: TGTGCCAGCAGCCAGGGGGACAGGGTCACTGAAGCTTTCTTT. Translated, it gives CASSQGDRVTEAFF.

The chain has TRBV5-1 and TRBJ2-1; the match to TRBD2 covers 8 bases. This CDR3 comprises 15 residues. Trimming took 3 bases from V and 7 from J; bases not matched to a gene: 9. Germline-derived CDR1 and CDR2 are SGHRS and YFSETQ. CDR3 sequence: CASSYRPTSENEQFF. CDR3 in DNA: TGCGCCAGCAGCTATCGGCCGACTAGCGAAAATGAGCAGTTCTTC.

The gene calls are TRBV3-1 (or the pseudogene TRBV3-2) and TRBJ2-3; tentative D call: TRBD2 (5 bases). This CDR3 has 14 amino acids. V was clipped by 4 bases and J by 4 bases, with 12 bases between them. Germline CDR1 and CDR2: LGHDT and YNNKEL (reference sequence). This CDR3 is CASSRASLADTQYF. In DNA form, the CDR3 reads TGTGCCAGCAGCCGTGCTAGCCTCGCAGATACGCAGTATTTT.

This sequence joins TRBV19 and TRBJ2-4; 9 positions agree with TRBD1. Germline V lookup: CDR1 LNHDA, CDR2 SQIVND (reference sequence). With V trimmed by 6 bases and J by 0 bases, 24 bases remained unmatched. CDR3 length: 22 residues. The CDR3 DNA is TGTGCCAGTAGCAGACTTTTACAGGGGGCGTTTAGCGGTAAGATAGCCAAAAACATTCAGTACTTC. Its protein is CASSRLLQGAFSGKIAKNIQYF. Full variable domain (rest looked up from reference TRBV19 and TRBJ2-4): DGGITQSPKYLFRKEGQNVTLSCEQNLNHDAMYWYRQDPGQGLRLIYYSQIVNDFQKGDIAEGYSVSREKKESFPLTVTSAQKNPTAFYLCASSRLLQGAFSGKIAKNIQYFGAGTRLSVL.

Here the CDR3 DNA reads TGTGCCAGCAGCTTAGCCCCAGGGTCCAACTATGGCTACACCTTC. This gives the protein CASSLAPGSNYGYTF. This rearrangement joins TRBV7-8 to TRBJ1-2; TRBD1 is a possible D gene (5 bases). The CDR3 is 15 amino acids. Germline V gives CDR1 SGHVS, CDR2 FQNEAQ. V gave up 0 bases and J gave up 2 bases, with 10 bases separating them.

The CDR3, as DNA: TGTGCCAGCAGTTACCTCCCCGCCCCTATTTACGAGCAGTACTTC. This translates into CASSYLPAPIYEQYF. The chain joins TRBV6-5 to TRBJ2-7; D remains ambiguous. Germline CDR1 MNHEY, CDR2 SVGAGI. The CDR3 has 15 residues. Between the trimmed V and J ends, which lost 2 bases and 4 bases, there was a span of 15 bases.

This sequence joins TRBV6-1 and TRBJ2-1, with a possible D match to TRBD1 (5 bases). V lost 4 bases and J 4 bases, leaving 17 bases between the germline ends. CDR3 length equals 16 residues. CDR1 is MNHNS and CDR2 is SASEGT in the germline V gene. CDR3 sequence: CASSARRQGTYNEQFF. The CDR3 DNA reads as TGTGCCAGCAGTGCCAGACGGCAGGGTACTTACAATGAGCAGTTCTTC.

The chain employs TRBV7-9 and TRBJ1-1, with a weak D call TRBD1 (5 bases). V lost 0 bases and J lost 3, with 11 bases in between. The CDR3 consists of 15 residues. Looked up from germline, CDR1 is SEHNR and CDR2 is FQNEAQ (reference sequence). The CDR3 region has the DNA TGTGCCAGCAGCTTAGCGGCAGGGTTCTACACTGAAGCTTTCTTT. Its protein is CASSLAAGFYTEAFF.

The chain couples TRBV5-6 to TRBJ1-6; D might be TRBD1 (6 bases). The germline V gene has CDR1 SGHDT and CDR2 YYEEEE. Deletions cut 3 bases from V and 5 bases from J, with 12 bases between. The CDR3 totals 15 residues. CDR3 coding DNA: TGTGCCAGCAGCTATTTCCGGACAGATAATTCACCCCTCCACTTT. Translating it yields CASSYFRTDNSPLHF.

V gene TRBV28 combines with J gene TRBJ1-1; a weak D match, TRBD1 (6 bases). The CDR3 is 14 amino acids. Trimming removed 5 bases from V and 9 bases from J, with 19 bases in between. The germline CDR1 and CDR2 sequences are MDHEN and SYDVKM. Written as DNA, the CDR3 is TGTGCCAGCAGTCCTTATGGGTCGGGGGGCCAAGCTTTCTTT. Residues: CASSPYGSGGQAFF.

The table lists this clone with a count of one. The chain joins TRBV19 to TRBJ2-1; 14 bases map to TRBD2. V was pared by 6 bases and J by 7 bases, with 5 bases of the junction left unmatched. Germline lookup yields CDR1 LNHDA and CDR2 SQIVND (reference sequence). There are 15 residues in the CDR3. CDR3 sequence (DNA): TGTGCCAGTAGCCGGGGACTAGCGGGGGTAAATGAGCAGTTCTTC. Its protein product is CASSRGLAGVNEQFF.

J is TRBJ2-2 and V is TRBV2, with D possibly matching TRBD1 (6 bases). The CDR3 covers 14 residues. CDR1 is SNHLY, CDR2 FYNNEI, per germline. V lost 8 bases and J 4 bases, leaving 14 bases between the germline ends. CDR3 protein: CASAGQRGTGELFF. The CDR3 DNA follows: TGTGCCAGCGCCGGACAGAGGGGCACCGGGGAGCTGTTTTTT.